This T cell receptor beta chain was identified during a study of T cell responses to AZD1222 COVID-19 vaccine. Profiled with immunoSEQ multiplex PCR; TCRdb holds only in-frame clones, not every one. The profile shows tens of thousands of clones, roughly 89% of them singletons. Turning to this clone: No antigen is known for it.

General study points: The span of vaccine-associated CD4 TCRs extended across spike, with dominance at 160-218 and 743-854. Donors in the cohort were predominantly white British and more often female, and clonal diversity was possibly underestimated.

Second doses that came at about 4 or about 12 weeks were put together. CDR1 is SGHVS, CDR2 FQNEAQ, per germline. The length of the CDR3 is 13 residues. V lost 1 base to trimming and J lost 1 base, with 4 bases between them. The TCR sequence derives from an adult who received the AZD1222 COVID-19 vaccine. Here the sequenced sample was peripheral blood, taken 28 days after the second AZD1222 dose. The chain recombines TRBV7-8 with TRBJ1-2, with D hard to call. CDR3 protein: CASSLGGNYGYTF. The CDR3 coding sequence is TGTGCCAGCAGCTTAGGGGGTAACTATGGCTACACCTTC.